This T cell receptor (beta chain) was recorded in a study of blood T cell repertoires in COVID-19. The table came from immunoSEQ multiplex PCR; TCRdb's copy has only in-frame clones and leaves some out. The table has under 50,000 clones, approximately 88% seen once. V dropped 7 bases and J dropped 4; count of bases not matched to a gene: 10. This CDR3 has 14 amino acids. CDR1 and CDR2 (germline): SGHRS, YFSETQ. The chain has TRBV5-1 and TRBJ1-2, with 7 bases fitting TRBD1. Sequenced input: peripheral blood. The TCR originated in a man in his 70s with acute or convalescent COVID-19. The CDR3 nucleotides read TGCGCCAGCGGGAAAGAGGGACAGCCCTATGGCTACACCTTC. Translation: CASGKEGQPYGYTF.